These T cell receptor beta chains were read from a single sample in a study of spatial heterogeneity in lung cancer. TCRdb reprocessed the 5' RACE reads via MiXCR and lists one record per CDR3 protein. The table includes approximately 110,000 distinct CDR3 sequences, 11% detected once. Sequenced here: PBMCs, sampled at follow-up. Source of these receptors: a female donor with early-stage non-small cell lung cancer. CDR3s include the opening cysteine and the closing phenylalanine or tryptophan. The D gene is left open where the match is weak. Part of the rows lack a size; the others show once, few, many or a class for expanded clones.

size,V,J,D,DNA,CDR3
many,TRBV6-5,TRBJ2-7,-,TGTGCCAGCAGTTACTCAACCGGGCAGGGGTTCTACGAGCAGTACTTC,CASSYSTGQGFYEQYF
many,TRBV7-2,TRBJ2-5,-,TGTGCCAGCAGCTTAGACCTGGGGATCACGGAGACCCAGTACTTC,CASSLDLGITETQYF
few,TRBV4-1,TRBJ2-7,TRBD1,TGCGCCAGCAGTAGCCTCTACAGGGGGCGATACGAGCAGTACTTC,CASSSLYRGRYEQYF
-,TRBV2,TRBJ2-1,TRBD2,TGTGCCAGCAGTCTAGCGGGAGTGGCTTACAATGAGCAGTTCTTC,CASSLAGVAYNEQFF
many,TRBV19,TRBJ2-7,TRBD1,TGTGCCAGTAGTAGGACAGGGTCCTCCTACGAGCAGTACTTC,CASSRTGSSYEQYF
-,TRBV6-2/TRBV6-3,TRBJ1-3,-,TGTGCCAGCACGACAGAGGCTGGAAACACCATATATTTT,CASTTEAGNTIYF
many,TRBV3-1,TRBJ1-2,-,TGTGCCAGCAGCCAAGATTTTCAGGGTTTTGGCTACACCTTC,CASSQDFQGFGYTF
-,TRBV11-3,TRBJ2-5,-,TGTGCCAGCAGACTAAACCAAGGCCAAGAGACCCAGTACTTC,CASRLNQGQETQYF
few,TRBV7-9,TRBJ2-1,TRBD1,TGTGCCAGCAGCCAGGACAGGGGTCCTCCCCCCTACAATGAGCAGTTCTTC,CASSQDRGPPPYNEQFF
-,TRBV19,TRBJ1-5,-,TGTGCCAGTAGTTCGGGGTATTGGAGCAATCAGCCCCAGCATTTT,CASSSGYWSNQPQHF
-,TRBV7-3,TRBJ2-7,TRBD1,TGTGCCAGCTCTCCCCCGACAGGGTACTCCTACGAGCAGTACTTC,CASSPPTGYSYEQYF
few,TRBV12-3/TRBV12-4,TRBJ1-5,-,TGTGCCAGCAGTTTGAGTAGTCTTCAGCCCCAGCATTTT,CASSLSSLQPQHF
-,TRBV19,TRBJ1-1,-,TGTGCCAGCAGTATAGGCGGAACGAACACTGAAGCTTTCTTT,CASSIGGTNTEAFF
few,TRBV7-3,TRBJ2-3,TRBD1,TGTGCCAGCAGCCCCGACAGGGCCAGCACAGATACGCAGTATTTT,CASSPDRASTDTQYF
few,TRBV18,TRBJ2-5,TRBD2,TGTGCCAGCTCACTTGTGGGACTAGCGGACGAGACCCAGTACTTC,CASSLVGLADETQYF
many,TRBV6-1,TRBJ1-5,-,TGTGCCAGCAGTGGATCTAGGGACTGGGGCCGGAGGAGCAATCAGCCCCAGCATTTT,CASSGSRDWGRRSNQPQHF
-,TRBV30,TRBJ1-6,-,TGTGCCTGGAGGGGGGGCTATTCACCCCTCCACTTT,CAWRGGYSPLHF
-,TRBV7-9,TRBJ2-1,TRBD2,TGTGCCAGCAGCTCACTCGGCGCGGGAGGGCCTAGTGAGCAGTTCTTC,CASSSLGAGGPSEQFF
few,TRBV11-3,TRBJ2-1,-,TGTGCCAGCAGCCCACGGGACAATGAGCAGTTCTTC,CASSPRDNEQFF
few,TRBV4-3,TRBJ2-3,-,TGCGCTCCGGGAAGTCCGGGGGGCCCAGATACGCAGTATTTT,CAPGSPGGPDTQYF
-,TRBV7-9,TRBJ2-2,-,TGTGCCAGCAGCTTTCCCGGGAACACCGGGGAGCTGTTTTTT,CASSFPGNTGELFF
few,TRBV6-5,TRBJ2-6,TRBD1,TGTGCCAGCGGGACAGGGGGCGATTCTGGGGCCAACGTCCTGACTTTC,CASGTGGDSGANVLTF